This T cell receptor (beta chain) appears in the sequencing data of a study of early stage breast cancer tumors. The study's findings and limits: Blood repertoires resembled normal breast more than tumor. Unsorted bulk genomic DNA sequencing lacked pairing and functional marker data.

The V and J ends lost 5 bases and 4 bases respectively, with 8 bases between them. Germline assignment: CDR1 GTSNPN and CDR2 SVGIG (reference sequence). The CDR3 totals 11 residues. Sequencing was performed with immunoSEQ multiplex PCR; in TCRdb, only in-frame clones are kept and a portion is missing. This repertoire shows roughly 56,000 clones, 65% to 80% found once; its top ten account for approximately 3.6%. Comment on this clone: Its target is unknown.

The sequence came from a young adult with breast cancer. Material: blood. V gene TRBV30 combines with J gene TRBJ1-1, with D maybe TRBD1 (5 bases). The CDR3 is CAWGHRTEAFF. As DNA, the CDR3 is TGTGCCTGGGGACACCGCACTGAAGCTTTCTTT.